This T cell receptor beta chain was recovered during a study of blood T cell repertoires in COVID-19 (dated by TCRdb to about 2020). Regarding the study in general: The collaborator samples originated in the United States, Italy and Spain and spanned the acute and convalescent phases of COVID-19. The prospective study material was composed of cDNA or gDNA derived from T cells, B-cell-depleted T cells, or PBMCs. The dataset comprised deeply sampled blood TCRbeta repertoires from subjects exposed to, actively infected with, or recovered from COVID-19. The repertoires were released in a freely available public database intended as a resource for research on the immune response to SARS-CoV-2. Samples were obtained from the ongoing ImmuneRACE study (first 160 participants) and from approximately 1,200 subjects provided by 6 global collaborators. The sample metadata nearly always contained a de-identified subject ID, COVID-19 status, age in years and sex. HLA class I and class II types, where available, came from metadata supplied by the sample provider rather than from assay-based typing.

The collaborating institutions used their own protocols to collect whole blood in K2EDTA tubes. For TCRbeta analysis, collaborators shipped samples as frozen whole blood, isolated PBMCs, or DNA extracted from either of those sample types. Notes on this clone: Its antigen is still unknown. Base qualities are not recorded, but no much larger clone differs from it by a single base.

Per the germline V gene (reference sequence), MNHEY is the CDR1 and SMNVEV is the CDR2. Trimming takes 5 bases from V and 0 bases from J, and the germline ends sit 5 bases apart. The cysteine opens and the phenylalanine closes a CDR3 of 13 amino acids. CDR3 DNA only is kept here, 39 bases in frame from base 1. The immunoSEQ Assay, a bias-controlled multiplex PCR, was used to amplify TCRbeta CDR3 regions from genomic DNA. The authors processed their data as follows. Nucleated cell counts per sample were estimated from amplification of reference gene primers within the assay. Sequence reads were collapsed and filtered to measure the absolute abundance of every unique TCRbeta CDR3 rearrangement. For each sample, productive Simpson clonality was calculated as the square root of Simpson's diversity index across productive rearrangements. The clones in this table, taken by TCRdb from immuneACCESS, are in-frame only. Not every clone is retained; where verified, under half of the shortfall comes from an unresolved V gene, and the cause of the rest is unknown. D and trimming were read from the DNA, whereas the V and J calls and clone size are those reported in that table. The sample table shows roughly 140,000 clones, and around 80% are seen once. The top ten constitute 7.2% of the sample.

Overall study outcomes, separate from this receptor: The amount of clinical and demographic metadata varied by source and participant and was provided uncurated.

Sequenced sample: peripheral blood. This clonotype was sampled from a woman in her forties or fifties in a cohort sampled during active or convalescent COVID-19. The sequence joins TRBV27 to TRBJ1-3; the D gene cannot be resolved reliably. The DNA reads TGTGCCAGCAGTGTGAGCTCTGGAAACACCATATATTTT. Protein translation: CASSVSSGNTIYF.